This TCR beta chain was sequenced in a study of T cells in localized non-small cell lung cancer (TCRdb year 2020). About the study as a whole: T cell repertoires of 236 early-stage NSCLC patients were analyzed, with tumors being compared against uninvolved tumor-adjacent lungs. Of the NSCLC patients, over 120 were male and approximately 97 were female, and the mean age was approximately 64 years. The cohort comprised 236 treatment-naïve NSCLC patients with resected, localized lung tumors. Study-wide conclusions, independent of this receptor: Uninvolved tumor-adjacent lung showed the highest T cell clonality, higher than tumor, which suggests more focused antigenic responses in the adjacent lung. A median of about 53 of the top 100 tumor clones were detected in paired uninvolved adjacent lung, and some 28 of these tumor clones were also found among the top 100 clones of the paired uninvolved adjacent lung. Because multi-region sequencing of the tumors was not done, intratumor heterogeneity could not be ruled out. Longer overall survival was associated with higher T cell density in blood, whereas shorter survival was associated with higher clonality in adjacent lung. Since the design was exploratory, TCR variables were selected using unadjusted p-values with no false-discovery rate correction.

On this clone: Which antigen it targets is not known. Base qualities are not recorded, but no much larger clone differs from it by a single base.

TCR beta CDR3 regions were sequenced from DNA using the immunoSEQ Assay. As for the authors' bioinformatics: T cell density was computed as TCR beta template counts normalized to usable DNA estimated by amplifying housekeeping genes. Richness was estimated using the preseqR package, with extrapolation to 400,000 templates for PBMC samples and to 120,000 templates for tissue samples. Clonality was defined by subtracting Pielou's evenness from one. Tissue-enriched TCRs were identified through differential abundance testing performed on productive amino-acid clonotypes, with a minimum total count of 5 and an alpha of 0.1. The Jaccard Index and the Morisita Overlap Index were used to quantify repertoire overlap between compartments. TCR beta CDR3s were clustered by GLIPH together with public tetramer-defined viral CDR3s, and at least three viral sequences plus V-gene enrichment were required for viral motifs. TCRdb obtained this table from immuneACCESS and retained in-frame rearrangements with V and J assigned. These tables miss some clones; where compared with another copy, unresolved V genes account for less than half of the shortfall, and the remainder is unexplained. V and J calls and clone size are as listed in that table; D and trimming were resolved from the DNA. Within this sample are around 9,600 clones, with 92% of them counted one time only. Around 7.5% of the sample lies in the top ten.

At diagnosis, peripheral blood, uninvolved tumor-adjacent lung and tumor were collected and were preserved as a mix of fresh-frozen and FFPE material. For TCR repertoire profiling, blood samples were analyzed as peripheral blood mononuclear cells. The TCR sequence derives from a woman aged 35-75 years with stage I squamous cell lung carcinoma. Specimen: peripheral blood, collected before any cancer treatment.

The DNA sequence follows: TGTGCCAGCAGCCCCCCCGGGACAGAAGAGACCCAGTACTTC. It encodes CASSPPGTEETQYF. The chain is assembled from TRBV9 and TRBJ2-5, with TRBD1 matching 7 junction bases. V ends up 4 bases short and J 3 bases short, with an unmatched junction base count of 6. Including the terminal cysteine and phenylalanine, the CDR3 comprises 14 residues. The CDR3 DNA has 42 bases and is translated from base 1. The germline V gene yields SGDLS for CDR1 and YYNGEE for CDR2.